The 8 T cell receptor beta chains in this list originate from one sample, sequenced in a study of siplizumab effects on memory and regulatory T cells (dated by TCRdb to about 2019). The library came from the immunoSEQ multiplex PCR assay. TCRdb's version of the immuneACCESS table is confined to in-frame rearrangements and falls short of the full clone set. An unresolved V gene accounts for under half of the shortfall where checked; the remainder is of unknown origin. This sample holds roughly 40,000 clones; roughly nine tenths were observed only once. Around 0.25% of the sample is held by the ten biggest clonotypes. The sequenced sample consisted of naive CD4+ T cells sorted from blood. Explained via the paper, the cell subset or site label denotes: unstimulated naive T cells. All receptors come from a human donor in good health.

This rearrangement joins TRBV18 to TRBJ2-4; D may be TRBD2 (7 bases). The CDR3 totals 16 residues. The germline gives CDR1 KGHSH, CDR2 LQKENI. V was clipped by 3 bases and J by 9 bases, with 21 bases between them. CDR3 sequence reads: CASSPSPGGGQVIQYF. The CDR3 region has the DNA TGTGCCAGCTCACCGTCACCGGGCGGGGGCCAGGTCATTCAGTACTTC.

This chain joins TRBV18 and TRBJ1-2, with 9 bases identical to TRBD1. The CDR3 has 14 residues. Per the germline V gene, CDR1 is KGHSH and CDR2 is LQKENI. J was trimmed by 6 bases and V by 7 bases; bases with no gene match: 9. CDR3 residues: CASFRTGANDGYTF. As DNA, the CDR3 is TGTGCCAGCTTCCGGACAGGGGCAAATGATGGCTACACCTTC. The variable domain in full, completed from reference TRBV18 and TRBJ1-2, reads NAGVMQNPRHLVRRRGQEARLRCSPMKGHSHVYWYRQLPEEGLKFMVYLQKENIIDESGMPKERFSAEFPKEGPSILRIQQVVRGDSAAYFCASFRTGANDGYTFGSGTRLTVV.

CDR3 bases: TGTGCCAGCAGCCGACTAGCGGGGACTAGCACAGATACGCAGTATTTT. This gives the protein CASSRLAGTSTDTQYF. V gene TRBV7-3 combines with J gene TRBJ2-3, with 11 bases matching TRBD2. Germline V lookup: CDR1 SGHTA, CDR2 FQGTGA. The CDR3 has 16 amino acids. The junction had 4 bases not matched to a gene; V was cut back by 5 bases and J by 0 bases.

The chain is built from TRBV5-6 and TRBJ2-2, with TRBD1 matching 8 bases. The V and J ends lost 0 bases and 3 bases, in that order; junction bases with no gene match: 4. The CDR3 length is 16 residues. CDR1 and CDR2 (germline): SGHDT, YYEEEE. For the CDR3, the DNA is TGTGCCAGCAGCTTGGGGACAGGGTATCACACCGGGGAGCTGTTTTTT. Amino acid sequence: CASSLGTGYHTGELFF. The whole variable domain, filled in from reference TRBV5-6 and TRBJ2-2, reads DAGVTQSPTHLIKTRGQQVTLRCSPKSGHDTVSWYQQALGQGPQFIFQYYEEEERQRGNFPDRFSGHQFPNYSSELNVNALLLGDSALYLCASSLGTGYHTGELFFGEGSRLTVL.

This chain joins TRBV25-1 and TRBJ1-5; 7 bases agree with TRBD1. The length of the CDR3 is 16 residues. The J segment lost 3 bases and the V segment lost 2 bases, leaving 7 bases of the junction unmatched. Germline V gene sequence: CDR1 MGHDK, CDR2 SYGVNS. The CDR3 region has the DNA TGTGCCAGCAGTGAAAGTACAGGGGCCCCCAATCAGCCCCAGCATTTT. It is translated as CASSESTGAPNQPQHF.

The V and J genes are TRBV5-6 and TRBJ2-7; D perhaps matches TRBD2 (6 bases). Per the germline V gene, CDR1 is SGHDT and CDR2 is YYEEEE. The CDR3 is 12 amino acids. Trimming cost V 6 bases and J 5 bases, with 12 bases left between them. CDR3 nucleotides: TGTGCCAGCACCCTCTGGGGGGACGAGCAGTACTTC. Translated: CASTLWGDEQYF.

CDR3 residues: CASSAGTGGDQPQHF. The CDR3 DNA follows: TGTGCCAGCAGCGCCGGAACAGGGGGCGATCAGCCCCAGCATTTT. V and J are TRBV9 and TRBJ1-5; 9 positions match TRBD1. Germline loops: CDR1 SGDLS, CDR2 YYNGEE. This CDR3 comprises 15 residues. V was clipped by 3 bases and J by 5 bases; unmatched bases: 6.

The genes are TRBV5-1 and TRBJ1-2; D gene unclear. CDR1 SGHRS and CDR2 YFSETQ come from the germline V gene. The CDR3 consists of 15 residues. The germline V and J ends were trimmed by 0 bases and 4 bases, with 13 bases remaining between them. CDR3 nucleotides: TGCGCCAGCAGCTTGGTAGGGCAGTTCTTCTATGGCTACACCTTC. Protein: CASSLVGQFFYGYTF.